These 26 T cell receptor beta chains share one sample of origin, sequenced in a study of blood T cell repertoires in COVID-19. Libraries were prepared by immunoSEQ multiplex PCR; TCRdb keeps only in-frame clonotypes and omits some of them. The table lists approximately 490,000 clones, about 90% of them singletons, with 0.7% in the top ten. Material for sequencing was PBMCs or T cells enriched from blood (not recorded which). Receptor source: a woman aged 18 to 35 who had recovered from COVID-19.

This chain links TRBV6-5 with TRBJ1-1; D possibly corresponds to TRBD1 (5 bases). Per the germline V gene, CDR1 is MNHEY and CDR2 is SVGAGI. Trimming took 6 bases from V and 8 from J, leaving 19 bases between them. This CDR3 has 14 amino acids. CDR3 DNA: TGTGCCAGCAGCCGGACCGCAGCTGGGGGGGAAGCTTTCTTT. Its translation: CASSRTAAGGEAFF.

This rearrangement joins TRBV7-2 to TRBJ2-3; tentatively, D is TRBD1 (6 bases). The CDR3 runs to 14 residues. CDR1 is SGHTA and CDR2 is FQGNSA in the germline V gene. V was shortened by 5 bases and J by 1 base, with 10 bases between the two germline ends. CDR3 loop: CASSANRGTDTQYF. CDR3 coding DNA: TGTGCCAGCAGCGCCAACAGGGGCACAGATACGCAGTATTTT.

The genes are TRBV25-1 and TRBJ1-2, with 9 bases that match TRBD1. The CDR3 runs to 15 residues. Trimming took 6 bases from V and 6 from J; bases not matched to a gene: 11. CDR1 MGHDK and CDR2 SYGVNS come from the germline V gene. This CDR3 reads CASSFGTGKENGYTF. For the CDR3, the DNA is TGTGCCAGCAGCTTCGGGACAGGGAAAGAAAATGGCTACACCTTC.

V usage is TRBV4-1 and J usage is TRBJ1-2, with TRBD1 matching over 9 bases. The CDR3 has 15 amino acids. V lost 4 bases, J lost 10 bases, and 13 bases stayed unmatched. Germline V gene data show CDR1 as MGHRA and CDR2 as YSYEKL. CDR3 coding DNA: TGCGCCAGCAGCCCCGGGGACAGGGACAGAAGCGACTACACCTTC. Encoded protein: CASSPGDRDRSDYTF.

J is TRBJ1-4 and V is TRBV5-4; 11 bases align to TRBD1. V shed 4 bases, J shed 6 bases, and the junction held 2 bases outside the gene matches. Germline V CDR1 and CDR2: SGHNT, YYREEE (reference sequence). There are 14 residues in the CDR3. CDR3 sequence reads: CASSAGQGDEKLFF. Written as DNA, the CDR3 is TGTGCCAGCAGCGCGGGACAGGGGGATGAAAAACTGTTTTTT.

The chain is built from TRBV6-5 and TRBJ2-7, with D unresolved. The germline V and J ends were trimmed by 4 bases and 2 bases, with 9 bases remaining between them. The CDR3 spans 13 residues. Germline CDR1 is MNHEY and CDR2 is SVGAGI. The CDR3 protein is CASSSRLTYEQYF. The CDR3 DNA reads TGTGCCAGCAGTTCCCGACTTACCTACGAGCAGTACTTC.

The V and J genes are TRBV27 and TRBJ2-3; 11 bases match TRBD1. Germline V CDR1 and CDR2: MNHEY, SMNVEV (reference sequence). J gave up 2 bases and V 4 bases, and 5 bases lay outside the gene matches. This CDR3 comprises 16 residues. CDR3 residues: CASSSPGQGVTDTQYF. The CDR3 region has the DNA TGTGCCAGCAGTTCGCCGGGACAGGGGGTCACAGATACGCAGTATTTT.

CDR3 bases: TGTGCCAGCAGCCTCCTCCAAGAGACCCAGTACTTC. Translating gives CASSLLQETQYF. The rearrangement joins TRBV11-1 to TRBJ2-5, with D hard to call. This CDR3 contains 12 residues. Trimming took off 5 bases at V and 1 base at J, with 5 bases between the two ends. Germline CDR1 is SGHAT and CDR2 is FQDESV (reference sequence).

This chain connects TRBV7-9 to TRBJ2-7; 7 bases map to TRBD1. The CDR3 spans 15 residues. V shed 4 bases, J shed 4 bases, and the junction held 10 bases outside the gene matches. CDR1 and CDR2 (germline): SEHNR, FQNEAQ (reference sequence). CDR3 in amino acids: CASSSAYRGRYEQYF. CDR3 coding DNA: TGTGCCAGCAGCTCAGCATACAGGGGTCGTTACGAGCAGTACTTC.

The chain has TRBV6-5 and TRBJ1-6; TRBD1 is a possible D gene (5 bases). Germline assignment: CDR1 MNHEY and CDR2 SVGAGI. Trimming shortened V by 6 bases and J by 7 bases, and 10 bases separated the two germline ends. This CDR3 has 13 residues. The CDR3 spells CASSLSGNSPLHF. The DNA of the CDR3 is TGTGCCAGCAGCCTCTCAGGGAATTCACCCCTCCACTTT.

This clone was observed a single time. The J gene is TRBJ1-1, the V gene TRBV12-5, with 7 bases lining up with TRBD1. The germline CDR1 and CDR2 sequences are LGHNT and FRNRAP. The CDR3 loop spans 15 amino acids. The V gene end was trimmed by 5 bases and the J gene end by 7 bases; junction bases not matched to a gene: 13. The CDR3, as DNA: TGTGCTAGTGGTGCCAACCGGGACAGCCAACTTGAAGCTTTCTTT. It is translated as CASGANRDSQLEAFF.

The gene calls are TRBV28 and TRBJ1-5; D is ambiguous. The V gene lost 7 bases and the J gene lost 3 bases, with 13 bases spanning the gap. The CDR3 spans 14 residues. Per the germline V gene, CDR1 is MDHEN and CDR2 is SYDVKM. For the CDR3, the DNA is TGTGCCAGCACCAGACCAGGTTTCAATCAGCCCCAGCATTTT. It encodes CASTRPGFNQPQHF.

The rearrangement joins TRBV7-2 to TRBJ2-1; 7 bases line up with TRBD2. Germline-derived CDR1 and CDR2 are SGHTA and FQGNSA. The junction had 5 bases not matched to a gene; V was cut back by 5 bases and J by 1 base. The CDR3 loop spans 15 amino acids. The CDR3 DNA reads TGTGCCAGCAGCGTGTCGGGGGGTTCCTACAATGAGCAGTTCTTC. Translated: CASSVSGGSYNEQFF. Drawing the rest from reference TRBV7-2 and TRBJ2-1, the complete variable domain is GAGVSQSPSNKVTEKGKDVELRCDPISGHTALYWYRQSLGQGLEFLIYFQGNSAPDKSGLPSDRFSAERTGGSVSTLTIQRTQQEDSAVYLCASSVSGGSYNEQFFGPGTRLTVL.

This clone showed up just once. This chain joins TRBV7-2 and TRBJ2-3, with TRBD2 identical over 8 bases. With 1 base clipped from V and 4 bases from J, the junction kept 10 bases outside the gene matches. Germline V gene lookup returns CDR1 SGHTA and CDR2 FQGNSA. CDR3 length: 17 amino acids. CDR3 residues: CASSLVGGGQVADTQYF. The CDR3 DNA is TGTGCCAGCAGCTTAGTTGGCGGGGGGCAGGTGGCAGATACGCAGTATTTT.

A single count supports this clone. The chain is built from TRBV3-1 (or the pseudogene TRBV3-2) and TRBJ2-5; 15 bases are shared with TRBD2. The CDR3 is made up of 16 amino acids. Trimming removed 4 bases from V and 6 bases from J; junction bases left unmatched: 6. Per the germline V gene, CDR1 is LGHDT and CDR2 is YNNKEL (reference sequence). CDR3 amino acids: CASSPPGTSGGKTQYF. The CDR3 DNA sequence: TGTGCCAGCAGCCCGCCGGGGACTAGCGGGGGGAAGACCCAGTACTTC.

The rearrangement joins TRBV5-1 to TRBJ2-2, with a weak D call TRBD2 (6 bases). Per the germline V gene, CDR1 is SGHRS and CDR2 is YFSETQ. CDR3 length: 14 residues. V was cut by 3 bases and J by 3 bases, with 9 bases left in between. Here the CDR3 reads CASSSGVDTGELFF. Written as DNA, the CDR3 is TGCGCCAGCAGCTCGGGGGTGGACACCGGGGAGCTGTTTTTT.

This clone was seen a few times. This chain joins TRBV5-1 and TRBJ2-1, with 13 bases identical to TRBD2. CDR3 length: 16 residues. Germline lookup yields CDR1 SGHRS and CDR2 YFSETQ. With 0 bases clipped from V and 9 bases from J, the junction kept 6 bases outside the gene matches. The CDR3 is CASSLAGTSGVGEQFF. As DNA, the CDR3 is TGCGCCAGCAGCTTGGCCGGGACTAGCGGGGTGGGTGAGCAGTTCTTC. Drawing the rest from reference TRBV5-1 and TRBJ2-1, the complete variable domain is KAGVTQTPRYLIKTRGQQVTLSCSPISGHRSVSWYQQTPGQGLQFLFEYFSETQRNKGNFPGRFSGRQFSNSRSEMNVSTLELGDSALYLCASSLAGTSGVGEQFFGPGTRLTVL.

This clone was seen only once. V is TRBV11-2 and J is TRBJ2-1, with 7 nucleotides matching TRBD2. Germline assignment: CDR1 SGHAT and CDR2 FQNNGV. The CDR3 has 15 residues. Unmatched junction bases numbered 10, after V lost 3 bases and J lost 8 bases. CDR3 sequence: CASSFQPGGSDEQFF. The CDR3 nucleotides read TGTGCCAGCAGCTTTCAACCGGGGGGAAGTGATGAGCAGTTCTTC.

The chain joins TRBV3-1 (or the pseudogene TRBV3-2) to TRBJ2-5; D gene unclear. The CDR3 length is 14 residues. Per the germline V gene, CDR1 is LGHDT and CDR2 is YNNKEL (reference sequence). V lost 1 base and J 0 bases, leaving 6 bases between the germline ends. The chain's CDR3 is CASSQGGNQETQYF. The CDR3 DNA reads as TGTGCCAGCAGCCAAGGAGGCAACCAAGAGACCCAGTACTTC.

The chain employs TRBV30 and TRBJ1-1; maybe TRBD1 (6 bases). Germline V gene sequence: CDR1 GTSNPN, CDR2 SVGIG (reference sequence). V was pared by 0 bases and J by 6 bases, with 11 bases between. This CDR3 is 13 amino acids long. The CDR3 DNA follows: TGTGCCTGGAGTGTAAGGGGGATGGCTGAAGCTTTCTTT. This gives the protein CAWSVRGMAEAFF.

The V and J genes are TRBV4-1 and TRBJ1-2; no clear D gene. V was shortened by 0 bases and J by 8 bases, with 10 bases between the two germline ends. This CDR3 has 13 residues. CDR1 and CDR2 from the germline V gene are MGHRA and YSYEKL. The CDR3 region is CASSQEWFGGYTF. The CDR3 nucleotides are TGCGCCAGCAGCCAAGAATGGTTCGGGGGCTACACCTTC.

V usage is TRBV4-2 and J usage is TRBJ2-1, with 7 bases identical to TRBD2. V was pared by 0 bases and J by 2 bases, with 10 bases of the junction left unmatched. The CDR3 contains 18 residues. Germline V gene sequence: CDR1 LGHNA, CDR2 YNFKEQ. CDR3 nucleotide sequence: TGTGCCAGCAGCCAAGATGTCCAAGGGAGGGGCGCCTACAATGAGCAGTTCTTC. This codes for CASSQDVQGRGAYNEQFF.

The chain has TRBV30 and TRBJ1-2; D is undetermined. Trimming pared 1 base from V and 8 bases from J, leaving 17 bases between. This CDR3 contains 14 residues. Germline-derived CDR1 and CDR2 are GTSNPN and SVGIG (reference sequence). CDR3 region: CAWSEVSGSNGYTF. In nucleotides, the CDR3 is TGTGCCTGGAGTGAAGTGTCGGGATCAAACGGCTACACCTTC. Variable domain in full (rest from reference TRBV30 and TRBJ1-2): SQTIHQWPATLVQPVGSPLSLECTVEGTSNPNLYWYRQAAGRGLQLLFYSVGIGQISSEVPQNLSASRPQDRQFILSSKKLLLSDSGFYLCAWSEVSGSNGYTFGSGTRLTVV.

The chain recombines TRBV6-5 with TRBJ1-2; 9 bases are shared with TRBD1. CDR1 is MNHEY and CDR2 is SVGAGI in the germline V gene. V dropped 11 bases and J dropped 0; count of bases not matched to a gene: 10. The CDR3 extends over 15 amino acids. The DNA for the CDR3 is TGTGCCGGAAACCGGGACAGGGCCTCTAACTATGGCTACACCTTC. Its translation is CAGNRDRASNYGYTF.

The J gene is TRBJ2-2, the V gene TRBV7-7; no reliable D call. CDR3 length: 15 amino acids. Per the germline V gene, CDR1 is SSHAT and CDR2 is FNYEAQ (reference sequence). V lost 4 bases, J lost 7 bases, and 16 bases lay in between. CDR3 DNA sequence: TGTGCCAGCAGCTCCGATCGAAGAAGAGGCGGGGAGCTGTTTTTT. It encodes CASSSDRRRGGELFF.

The chain carries TRBV11-3 and TRBJ2-7; TRBD2 is a possible D gene (6 bases). CDR1 SGHNT and CDR2 YENEEA come from the germline V gene. V dropped 4 bases and J dropped 7 bases, with 26 bases sitting between them. The CDR3 spans 17 residues. CDR3 residues: CASSSSPRVGGVQEQYF. The DNA for the CDR3 is TGTGCCAGCAGCTCATCCCCCAGGGTTGGAGGGGTACAAGAGCAGTACTTC.